These 4 T cell receptor beta chains originate from one sample sequenced in a study of tumor-infiltrating lymphocytes in primary liver carcinoma. Synthesis of TCR beta cDNA was carried out from 500 ng total RNA with a constant-region primer. Three nested multiplex PCR rounds of slightly modified ARM-PCR generated TCR beta libraries. Primers for the first two PCR rounds were TRBV1-TRBV30 forward primers and a C-beta reverse primer (roughly 9 cycles per round). TCRdb reprocessed the multiplex PCR reads via MiXCR and lists one record per CDR3 protein. The sample includes more than 70,000 distinct CDR3 sequences, more than 65% of them seen just once. Both RNA and DNA were isolated together from around 20-30 mg of bulk tissue that had not been sorted. The source material was liver tumor tissue from sampling region 1. Subset meaning: tumor region T1, superior pole. Source of these receptors: a man aged 40-55 years with primary liver carcinoma and hepatitis B virus infection.

On this clonotype: One end of the junction fails to match germline, which may point to a read error. J is TRBJ1-1 and V is TRBV5-5; TRBD1 agrees at 7 bases. The CDR3 covers 15 residues. Germline CDR1 is SGHKS and CDR2 is YYEKEE (reference sequence). The CDR3 protein is CASSPTGQVKTEAFF. The CDR3 DNA reads as TGTGCCAGTAGCCCGACTGGACAGGTGAAGACTGAAGCTTTCTTT.

Remarks on this clonotype: Its ends do not fully match the called genes, so a read error is possible. V usage is TRBV5-6 and J usage is TRBJ2-2; D may match TRBD1 or TRBD2 (6 bases each). Per the germline V gene, CDR1 is SGHDT and CDR2 is YYEEEE. The CDR3 has 16 residues. This chain's CDR3 is CASRSEGGVDTGELFF. As DNA, the CDR3 is TGTGCCAGCAGATCCGAGGGGGGAGTCGACACCGGAGAGCTGTTTTTT.

Concerning this clonotype: Germline and junction disagree at one end, which may indicate a read error. The chain employs TRBV6-1 and TRBJ2-1, with a tentative D call TRBD2 (6 bases). The germline V gene encodes CDR1 MNHNS and CDR2 SASEGT. The CDR3 runs to 14 residues. CDR3 in amino acids: CVSSPTSGYNGQFF. CDR3 DNA: TGTGTCAGCAGTCCGACTAGTGGCTACAATGGGCAGTTCTTC.

To note about this clonotype: One end of the junction varies from germline; a read error may be responsible. This sequence joins TRBV4-1 and TRBJ2-7; the match to TRBD2 covers 14 bases. Germline V gene sequence: CDR1 MGHRA, CDR2 YSYEKL. The CDR3 runs 15 residues. In nucleotides, the CDR3 is TGCGCCAACAGCCTTGGGACTAGCGGGGGTTACGAGCAGTACTTC. This gives the protein CANSLGTSGGYEQYF.